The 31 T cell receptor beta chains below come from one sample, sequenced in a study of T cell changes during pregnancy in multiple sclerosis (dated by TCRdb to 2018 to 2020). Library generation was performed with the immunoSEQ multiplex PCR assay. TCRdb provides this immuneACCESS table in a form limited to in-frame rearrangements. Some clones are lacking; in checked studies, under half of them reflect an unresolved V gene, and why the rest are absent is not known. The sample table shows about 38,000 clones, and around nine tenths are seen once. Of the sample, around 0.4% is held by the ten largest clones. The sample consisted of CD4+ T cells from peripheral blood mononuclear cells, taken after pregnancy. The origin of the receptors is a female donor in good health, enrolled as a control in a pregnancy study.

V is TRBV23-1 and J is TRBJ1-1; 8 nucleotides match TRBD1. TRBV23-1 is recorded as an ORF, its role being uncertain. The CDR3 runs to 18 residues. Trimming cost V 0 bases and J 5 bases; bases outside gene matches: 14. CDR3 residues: CASSQSTGALRGDTEAFF. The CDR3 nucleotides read TGCGCCAGCAGTCAATCGACAGGGGCCCTCAGAGGGGATACTGAAGCTTTCTTT.

The CDR3 protein is CASSSGSGYEQYF. The DNA for the CDR3 is TGCGCCAGCTCAAGCGGGAGCGGATACGAGCAGTACTTC. This chain uses TRBV5-1 with TRBJ2-7, with 8 bases that match TRBD2. The CDR3 consists of 13 residues. The germline V gene encodes CDR1 SGHRS and CDR2 YFSETQ. Germline trimming cut 7 bases from V and 4 bases from J; bases unmatched to any gene: 7.

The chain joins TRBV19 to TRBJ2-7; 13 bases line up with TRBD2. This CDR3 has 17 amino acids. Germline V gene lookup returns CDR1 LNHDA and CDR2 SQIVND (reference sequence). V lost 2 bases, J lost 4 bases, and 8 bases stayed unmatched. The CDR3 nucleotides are TGTGCCAGTAGTATACCCCGGGGGACTAGCGGGACTTACGAGCAGTACTTC. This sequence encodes CASSIPRGTSGTYEQYF. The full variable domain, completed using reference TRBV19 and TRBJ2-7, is DGGITQSPKYLFRKEGQNVTLSCEQNLNHDAMYWYRQDPGQGLRLIYYSQIVNDFQKGDIAEGYSVSREKKESFPLTVTSAQKNPTAFYLCASSIPRGTSGTYEQYFGPGTRLTVT.

CDR3 in DNA: TGTGCCAGCAGTCCCGACGGGGGAGGGACTGAAGCTTTCTTT. Protein sequence: CASSPDGGGTEAFF. This sequence joins TRBV28 and TRBJ1-1; a possible D gene is TRBD1 (5 bases). V was pared by 5 bases and J by 5 bases, with 15 bases between. CDR3 length: 14 residues. The germline CDR1 and CDR2 sequences are MDHEN and SYDVKM.

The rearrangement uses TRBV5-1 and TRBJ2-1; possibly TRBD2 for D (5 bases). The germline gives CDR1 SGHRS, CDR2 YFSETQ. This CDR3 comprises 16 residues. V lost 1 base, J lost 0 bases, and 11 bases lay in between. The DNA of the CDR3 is TGCGCCAGCAGCTTGAGGTGGGAGCCCTCCTACAATGAGCAGTTCTTC. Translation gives CASSLRWEPSYNEQFF.

Here the CDR3 reads CASSPTTANTEAFF. DNA for the CDR3: TGTGCCAGCAGCCCCACCACAGCAAACACTGAAGCTTTCTTT. The chain links TRBV5-4 to TRBJ1-1; D remains unclear. CDR3 length: 14 amino acids. The V gene lost 4 bases and the J gene lost 2 bases, with 12 bases spanning the gap. Germline assignment: CDR1 SGHNT and CDR2 YYREEE (reference sequence).

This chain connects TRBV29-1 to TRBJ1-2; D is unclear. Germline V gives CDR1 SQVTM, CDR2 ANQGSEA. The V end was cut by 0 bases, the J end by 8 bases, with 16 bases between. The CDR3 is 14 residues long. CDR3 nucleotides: TGCAGCGTTGAAGATCCGGGGAGATCGGGGGGCTACACCTTC. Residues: CSVEDPGRSGGYTF.

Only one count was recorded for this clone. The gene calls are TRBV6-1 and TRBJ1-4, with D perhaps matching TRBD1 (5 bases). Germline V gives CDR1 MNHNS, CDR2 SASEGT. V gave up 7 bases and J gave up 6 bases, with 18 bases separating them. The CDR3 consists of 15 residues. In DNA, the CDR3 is TGTGCCAGCACCCCAGGATGGATCAGGGATGAAAAACTGTTTTTT. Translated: CASTPGWIRDEKLFF.

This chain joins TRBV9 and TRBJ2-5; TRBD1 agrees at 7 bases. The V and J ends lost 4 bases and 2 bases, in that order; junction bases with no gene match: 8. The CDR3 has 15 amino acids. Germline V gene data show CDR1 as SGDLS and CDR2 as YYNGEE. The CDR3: CASSIRAGGQETQYF. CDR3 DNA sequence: TGTGCCAGCAGCATAAGGGCAGGGGGACAAGAGACCCAGTACTTC.

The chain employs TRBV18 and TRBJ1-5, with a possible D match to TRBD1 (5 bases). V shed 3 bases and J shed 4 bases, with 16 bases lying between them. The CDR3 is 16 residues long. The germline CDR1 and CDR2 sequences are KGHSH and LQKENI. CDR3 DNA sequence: TGTGCCAGCTCACCTAGTTCGGGGGTCGGGAATCAGCCCCAGCATTTT. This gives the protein CASSPSSGVGNQPQHF.

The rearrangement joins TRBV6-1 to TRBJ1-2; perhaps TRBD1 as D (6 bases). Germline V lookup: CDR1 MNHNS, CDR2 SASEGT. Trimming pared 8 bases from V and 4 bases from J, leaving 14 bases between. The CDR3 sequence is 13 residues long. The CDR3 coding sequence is TGTGCCAGCGCTACGGACAGCATCTATGGCTACACCTTC. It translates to CASATDSIYGYTF.

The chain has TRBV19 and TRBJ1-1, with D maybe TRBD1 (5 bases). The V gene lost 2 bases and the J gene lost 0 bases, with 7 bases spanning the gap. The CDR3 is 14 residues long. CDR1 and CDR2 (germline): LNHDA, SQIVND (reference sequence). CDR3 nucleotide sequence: TGTGCCAGTAGTATAAAGGGGATGAACACTGAAGCTTTCTTT. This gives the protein CASSIKGMNTEAFF.

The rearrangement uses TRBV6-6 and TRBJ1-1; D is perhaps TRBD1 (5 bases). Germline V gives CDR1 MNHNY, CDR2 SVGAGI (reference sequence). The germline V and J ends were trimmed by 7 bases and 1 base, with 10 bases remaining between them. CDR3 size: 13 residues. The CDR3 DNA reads TGTGCCAGCAATCAGGGAAGGAACACTGAAGCTTTCTTT. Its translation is CASNQGRNTEAFF.

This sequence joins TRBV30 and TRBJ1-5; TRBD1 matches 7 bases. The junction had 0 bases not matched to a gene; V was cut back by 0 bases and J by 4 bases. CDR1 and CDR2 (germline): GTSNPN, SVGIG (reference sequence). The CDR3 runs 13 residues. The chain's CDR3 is CAWSVQGNQPQHF. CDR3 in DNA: TGTGCCTGGAGTGTACAGGGGAATCAGCCCCAGCATTTT.

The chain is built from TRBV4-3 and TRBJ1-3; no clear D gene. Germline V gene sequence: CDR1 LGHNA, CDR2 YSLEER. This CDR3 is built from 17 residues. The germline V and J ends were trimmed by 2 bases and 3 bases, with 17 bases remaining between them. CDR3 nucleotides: TGCGCCAGCAGCCAATTTCCCCGGGGTGTGGGTGGAAACACCATATATTTT. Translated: CASSQFPRGVGGNTIYF.

The CDR3 spells CASSLGQTLYNEQFF. DNA of the CDR3: TGTGCCAGCAGCTTAGGACAGACTCTCTACAATGAGCAGTTCTTC. The J gene is TRBJ2-1, the V gene TRBV11-2; perhaps TRBD1 as D (5 bases). CDR3 length: 15 residues. The V and J ends lost 1 base and 3 bases respectively, with 10 bases between them. CDR1 is SGHAT, CDR2 FQNNGV, per germline.

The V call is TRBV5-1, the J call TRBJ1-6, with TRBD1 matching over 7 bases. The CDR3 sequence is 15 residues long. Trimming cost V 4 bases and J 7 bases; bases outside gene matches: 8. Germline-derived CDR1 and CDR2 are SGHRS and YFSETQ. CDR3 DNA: TGCGCCAGCAGCCCAAAACAGGGGCCCAATTCACCCCTCCACTTT. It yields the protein CASSPKQGPNSPLHF.

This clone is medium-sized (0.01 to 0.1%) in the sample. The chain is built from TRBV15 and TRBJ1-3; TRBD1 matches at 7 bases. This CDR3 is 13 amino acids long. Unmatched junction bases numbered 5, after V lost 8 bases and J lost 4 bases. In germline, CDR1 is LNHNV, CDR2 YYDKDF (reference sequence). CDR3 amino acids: CATGQGVGNTIYF. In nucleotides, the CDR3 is TGTGCCACCGGGCAGGGGGTAGGAAACACCATATATTTT.

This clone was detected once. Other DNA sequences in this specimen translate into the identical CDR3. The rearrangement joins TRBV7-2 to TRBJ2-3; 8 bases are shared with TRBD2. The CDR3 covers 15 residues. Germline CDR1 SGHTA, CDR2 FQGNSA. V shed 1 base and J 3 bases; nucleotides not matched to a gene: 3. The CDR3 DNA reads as TGTGCCAGCAGCTTAGGTCTAGCGGGTACAGATACGCAGTATTTT. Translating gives CASSLGLAGTDTQYF.

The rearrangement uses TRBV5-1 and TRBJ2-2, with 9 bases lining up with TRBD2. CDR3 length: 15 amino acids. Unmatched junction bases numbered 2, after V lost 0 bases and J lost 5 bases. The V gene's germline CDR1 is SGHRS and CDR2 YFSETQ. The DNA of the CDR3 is TGCGCCAGCAGCTTGGTCAGCGGGAGGACCGGGGAGCTGTTTTTT. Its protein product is CASSLVSGRTGELFF.

The CDR3 protein is CASSEAGGAGNTQYF. CDR3 in DNA: TGTGCCAGCAGTGAAGCCGGGGGGGCAGGAAATACGCAGTATTTT. The chain carries TRBV6-4 and TRBJ2-3; 8 bases are shared with TRBD2. Germline CDR1 and CDR2: MRHNA and SNTAGT. The CDR3 consists of 15 residues. Losses at the gene ends were 3 bases for V and 7 bases for J; bases not matched to a gene: 9.

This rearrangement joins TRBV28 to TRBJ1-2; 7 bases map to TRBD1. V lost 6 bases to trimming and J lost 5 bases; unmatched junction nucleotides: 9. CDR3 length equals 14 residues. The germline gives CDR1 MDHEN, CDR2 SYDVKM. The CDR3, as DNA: TGTGCCAGCAGAGGGGGCCCAGGGGATTATGGCTACACCTTC. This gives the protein CASRGGPGDYGYTF.

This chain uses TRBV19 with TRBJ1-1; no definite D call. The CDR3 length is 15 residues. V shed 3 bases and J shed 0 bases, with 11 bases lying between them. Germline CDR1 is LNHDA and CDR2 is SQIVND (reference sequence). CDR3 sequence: CASSIVPGLNTEAFF. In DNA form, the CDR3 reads TGTGCCAGTAGTATCGTCCCGGGGTTGAACACTGAAGCTTTCTTT.

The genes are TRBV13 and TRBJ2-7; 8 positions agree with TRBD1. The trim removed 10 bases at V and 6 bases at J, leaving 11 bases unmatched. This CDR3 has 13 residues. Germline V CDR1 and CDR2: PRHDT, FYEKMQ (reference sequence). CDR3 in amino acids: CATRLTGVGEQYF. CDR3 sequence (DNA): TGTGCCACGAGATTGACAGGGGTCGGCGAGCAGTACTTC.

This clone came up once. The CDR3 DNA reads TGCGCCAGCAGTGAGTCGGGCCCGGGAAAAGAGACCCAGTACTTC. Its protein product is CASSESGPGKETQYF. V gene TRBV10-1 combines with J gene TRBJ2-5; possible D gene TRBD2, 5 bases. The V end was cut by 0 bases, the J end by 3 bases, with 11 bases between. CDR3 length equals 15 residues. Germline V gene data show CDR1 as WNHNN and CDR2 as SYGVQD (reference sequence).

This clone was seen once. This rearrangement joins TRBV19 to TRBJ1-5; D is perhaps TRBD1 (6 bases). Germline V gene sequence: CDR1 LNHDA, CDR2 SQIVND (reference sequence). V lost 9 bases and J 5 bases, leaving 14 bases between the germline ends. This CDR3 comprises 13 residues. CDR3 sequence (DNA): TGTGCCAGCCAGACAGGCACTTATCAGCCCCAGCATTTT. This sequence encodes CASQTGTYQPQHF.

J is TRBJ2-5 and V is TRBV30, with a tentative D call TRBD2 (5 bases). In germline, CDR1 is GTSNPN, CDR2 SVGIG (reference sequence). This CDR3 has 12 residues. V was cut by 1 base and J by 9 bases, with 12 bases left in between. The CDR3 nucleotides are TGTGCCTGGAGTGGGGCGGACTCGGCCCAGTACTTC. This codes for CAWSGADSAQYF.

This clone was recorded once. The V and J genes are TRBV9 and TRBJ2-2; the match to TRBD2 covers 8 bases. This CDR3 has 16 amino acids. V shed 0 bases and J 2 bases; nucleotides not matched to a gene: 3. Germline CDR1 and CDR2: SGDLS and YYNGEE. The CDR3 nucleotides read TGTGCCAGCAGCGTAGCGGCGGGGGGAAACACCGGGGAGCTGTTTTTT. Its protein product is CASSVAAGGNTGELFF.

CDR3 loop: CASSYRLVPPDTQYF. DNA of the CDR3: TGTGCCAGCAGCTATAGACTAGTCCCCCCAGATACGCAGTATTTT. The chain has TRBV5-6 and TRBJ2-3, with a weak D call TRBD2 (6 bases). From germline, CDR1 is SGHDT and CDR2 YYEEEE. Trimming removed 3 bases from V and 4 bases from J, with 15 bases in between. This CDR3 has 15 residues.

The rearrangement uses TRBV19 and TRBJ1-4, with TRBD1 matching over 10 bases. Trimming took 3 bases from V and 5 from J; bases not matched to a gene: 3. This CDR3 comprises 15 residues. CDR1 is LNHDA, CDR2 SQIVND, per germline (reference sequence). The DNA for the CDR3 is TGTGCCAGTAGTATCGGACAGGGGGGGAATGAAAAACTGTTTTTT. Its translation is CASSIGQGGNEKLFF.

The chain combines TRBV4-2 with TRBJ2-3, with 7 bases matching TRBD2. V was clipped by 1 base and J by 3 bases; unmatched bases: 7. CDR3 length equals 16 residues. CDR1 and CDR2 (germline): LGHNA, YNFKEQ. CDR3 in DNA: TGTGCCAGCAGCCAAGGCAATAGCGGGCTGACAGATACGCAGTATTTT. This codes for CASSQGNSGLTDTQYF.